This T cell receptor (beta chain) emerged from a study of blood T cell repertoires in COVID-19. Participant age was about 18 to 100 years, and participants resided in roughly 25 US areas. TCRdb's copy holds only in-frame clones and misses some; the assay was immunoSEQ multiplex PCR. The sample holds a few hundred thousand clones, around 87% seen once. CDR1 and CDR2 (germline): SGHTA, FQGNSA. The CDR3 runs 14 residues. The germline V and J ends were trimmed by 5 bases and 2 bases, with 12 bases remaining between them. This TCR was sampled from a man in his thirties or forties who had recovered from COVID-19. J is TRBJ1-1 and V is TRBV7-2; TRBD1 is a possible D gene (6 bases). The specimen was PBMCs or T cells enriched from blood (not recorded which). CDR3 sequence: CASSPGTPNTEAFF. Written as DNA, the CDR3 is TGTGCCAGCAGCCCAGGGACACCTAACACTGAAGCTTTCTTT. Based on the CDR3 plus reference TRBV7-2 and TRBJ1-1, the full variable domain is GAGVSQSPSNKVTEKGKDVELRCDPISGHTALYWYRQSLGQGLEFLIYFQGNSAPDKSGLPSDRFSAERTGGSVSTLTIQRTQQEDSAVYLCASSPGTPNTEAFFGQGTRLTVV.